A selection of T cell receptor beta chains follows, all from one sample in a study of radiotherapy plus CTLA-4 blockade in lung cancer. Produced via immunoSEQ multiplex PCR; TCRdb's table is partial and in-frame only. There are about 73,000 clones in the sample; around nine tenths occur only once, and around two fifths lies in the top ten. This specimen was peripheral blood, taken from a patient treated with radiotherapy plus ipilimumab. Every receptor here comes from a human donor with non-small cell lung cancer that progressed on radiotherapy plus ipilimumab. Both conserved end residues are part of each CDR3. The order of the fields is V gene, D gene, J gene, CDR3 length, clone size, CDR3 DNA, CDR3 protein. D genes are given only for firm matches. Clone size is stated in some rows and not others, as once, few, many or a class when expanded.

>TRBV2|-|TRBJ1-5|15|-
TGTGCCATCAACACCCAGGGGATGGGCAATCAGCCCCAGCATTTT
CAINTQGMGNQPQHF
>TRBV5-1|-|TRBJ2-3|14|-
TGCGCCAGCAGCGGGGACCACTACACAGATACGCAGTATTTT
CASSGDHYTDTQYF
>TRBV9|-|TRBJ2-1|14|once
TGTGCCAGCAGCGTAGGTCAAGTTCACAATGAGCAGTTCTTC
CASSVGQVHNEQFF
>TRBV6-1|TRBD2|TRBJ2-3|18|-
TGTGCCAGCAGTGAAAGGGTGGGACTAGCGGGAGGGCCAGATACGCAGTATTTT
CASSERVGLAGGPDTQYF
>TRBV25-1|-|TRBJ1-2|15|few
TGTGCCAGCAGTGAGGGGGGGGCTGTTACCTATGGCTACACCTTC
CASSEGGAVTYGYTF
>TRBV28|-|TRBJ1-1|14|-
TGTGCCAGCAGTTTATGGGGGTCCAGCACTGAAGCTTTCTTT
CASSLWGSSTEAFF
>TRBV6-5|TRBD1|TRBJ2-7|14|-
TGTGCCAGCAGTCCCGGGACAGCTTCCTACGAGCAGTACTTC
CASSPGTASYEQYF
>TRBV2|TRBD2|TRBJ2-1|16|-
TGTGCCAGCAGTCGGAGACTAGCGGAGACCTACAATGAGCAGTTCTTC
CASSRRLAETYNEQFF
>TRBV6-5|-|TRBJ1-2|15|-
TGTGCCAGCAGCCACGACCGCGTGGGGAACTATGGCTACACCTTC
CASSHDRVGNYGYTF
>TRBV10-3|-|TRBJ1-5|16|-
TGTGCCATCAGTGAGTCGGGGGGCCTAACGGGGAAGCCCCAGCATTTT
CAISESGGLTGKPQHF